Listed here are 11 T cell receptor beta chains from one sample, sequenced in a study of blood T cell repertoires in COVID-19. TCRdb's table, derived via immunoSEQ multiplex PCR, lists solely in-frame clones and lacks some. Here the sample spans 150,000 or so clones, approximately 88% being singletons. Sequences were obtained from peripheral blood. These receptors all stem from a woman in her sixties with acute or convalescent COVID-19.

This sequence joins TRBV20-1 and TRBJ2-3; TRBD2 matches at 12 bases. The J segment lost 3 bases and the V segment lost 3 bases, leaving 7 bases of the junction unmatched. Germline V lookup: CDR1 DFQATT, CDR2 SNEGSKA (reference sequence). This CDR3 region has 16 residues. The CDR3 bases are TGCAGTGCTAGTGCGGCTAGCGGGGGGGTAACAGATACGCAGTATTTT. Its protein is CSASAASGGVTDTQYF.

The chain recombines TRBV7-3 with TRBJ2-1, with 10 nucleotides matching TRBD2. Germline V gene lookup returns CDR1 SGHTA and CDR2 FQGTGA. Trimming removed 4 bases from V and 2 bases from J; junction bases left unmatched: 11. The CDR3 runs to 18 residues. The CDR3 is CASSSASSGGIAYNEQFF. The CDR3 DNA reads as TGTGCCAGCAGCTCGGCGAGTAGCGGGGGGATCGCCTACAATGAGCAGTTCTTC.

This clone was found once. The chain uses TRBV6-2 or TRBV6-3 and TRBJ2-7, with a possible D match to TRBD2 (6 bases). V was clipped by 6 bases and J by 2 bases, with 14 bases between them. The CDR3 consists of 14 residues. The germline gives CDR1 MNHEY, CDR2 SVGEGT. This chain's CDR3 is CASSPPGGTYEQYF. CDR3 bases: TGTGCCAGCAGCCCCCCCGGGGGAACCTACGAGCAGTACTTC.

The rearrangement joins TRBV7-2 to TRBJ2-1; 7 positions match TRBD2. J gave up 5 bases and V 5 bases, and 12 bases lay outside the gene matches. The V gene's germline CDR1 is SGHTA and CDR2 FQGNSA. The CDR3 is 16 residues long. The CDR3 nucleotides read TGTGCCAGCAGCCCCCGATTTGGCGGGGGAAACAATGAGCAGTTCTTC. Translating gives CASSPRFGGGNNEQFF.

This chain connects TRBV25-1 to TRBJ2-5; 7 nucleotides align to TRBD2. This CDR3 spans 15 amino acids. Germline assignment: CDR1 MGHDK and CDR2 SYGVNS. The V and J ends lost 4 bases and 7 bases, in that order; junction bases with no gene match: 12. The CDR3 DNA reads TGTGCCAGCAGTGGTTGGGGGACTACCCTGGGGACCCAGTACTTC. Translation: CASSGWGTTLGTQYF.

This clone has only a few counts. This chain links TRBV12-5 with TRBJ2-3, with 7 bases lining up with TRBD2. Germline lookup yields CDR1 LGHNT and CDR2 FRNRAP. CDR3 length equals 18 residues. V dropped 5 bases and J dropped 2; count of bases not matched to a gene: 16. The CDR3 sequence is CASGLPTSLAGATDTQYF. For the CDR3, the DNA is TGTGCTAGTGGTCTTCCGACTAGTTTAGCGGGCGCCACAGATACGCAGTATTTT.

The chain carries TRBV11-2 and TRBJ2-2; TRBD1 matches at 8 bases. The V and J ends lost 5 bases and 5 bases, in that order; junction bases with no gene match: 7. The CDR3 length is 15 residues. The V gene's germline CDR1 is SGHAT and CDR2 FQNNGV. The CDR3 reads CASSPRTGNTGELFF. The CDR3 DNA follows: TGTGCCAGCAGCCCTCGGACAGGGAATACCGGGGAGCTGTTTTTT. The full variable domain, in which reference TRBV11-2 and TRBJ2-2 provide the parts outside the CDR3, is EAGVAQSPRYKIIEKRQSVAFWCNPISGHATLYWYQQILGQGPKLLIQFQNNGVVDDSQLPKDRFSAERLKGVDSTLKIQPAKLEDSAVYLCASSPRTGNTGELFFGEGSRLTVL.

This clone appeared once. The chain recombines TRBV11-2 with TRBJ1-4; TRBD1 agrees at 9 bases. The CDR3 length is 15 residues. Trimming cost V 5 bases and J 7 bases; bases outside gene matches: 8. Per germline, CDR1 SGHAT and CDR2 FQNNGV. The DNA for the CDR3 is TGTGCCAGCAGCGATGGAACAGGGGGCGTTGAAAAACTGTTTTTT. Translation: CASSDGTGGVEKLFF.

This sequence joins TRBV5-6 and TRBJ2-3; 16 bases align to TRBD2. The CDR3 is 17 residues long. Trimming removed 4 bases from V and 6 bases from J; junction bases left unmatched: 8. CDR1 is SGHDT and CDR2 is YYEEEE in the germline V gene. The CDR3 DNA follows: TGTGCCAGCAGCGCGACCGGGACTAGCGGGGGGGCGGATACGCAGTATTTT. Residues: CASSATGTSGGADTQYF. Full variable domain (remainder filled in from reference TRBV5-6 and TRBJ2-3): DAGVTQSPTHLIKTRGQQVTLRCSPKSGHDTVSWYQQALGQGPQFIFQYYEEEERQRGNFPDRFSGHQFPNYSSELNVNALLLGDSALYLCASSATGTSGGADTQYFGPGTRLTVL.

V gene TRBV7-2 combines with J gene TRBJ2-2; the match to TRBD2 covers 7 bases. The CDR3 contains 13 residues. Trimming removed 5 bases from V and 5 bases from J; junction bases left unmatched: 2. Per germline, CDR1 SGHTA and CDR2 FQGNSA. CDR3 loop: CASSAGGTGELFF. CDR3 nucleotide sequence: TGTGCCAGCAGCGCCGGGGGGACCGGGGAGCTGTTTTTT.

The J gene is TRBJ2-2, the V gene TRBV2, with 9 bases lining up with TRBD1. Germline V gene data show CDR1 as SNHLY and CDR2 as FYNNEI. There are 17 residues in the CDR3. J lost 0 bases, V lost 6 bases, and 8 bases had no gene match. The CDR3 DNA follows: TGTGCCAGCAGGTCCCTGACAGGGGGGTCGAACACCGGGGAGCTGTTTTTT. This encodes CASRSLTGGSNTGELFF.